This TCR beta chain is drawn from a study of PD-1 blockade in classical Hodgkin lymphoma (dated by TCRdb to about 2020). Regarding the complete study: Nivolumab dosing was 3 mg/kg intravenously every 2 weeks, continuing until either disease progression or unacceptable toxicity. To define a peripheral blood immune signature of response to PD-1 blockade in classical Hodgkin lymphoma, the study combined TCR beta sequencing with CyTOF. The investigation overall reported the following: Trial patients with a complete response had baseline diversity similar to that of newly diagnosed patients, while partial responders and progressors had significantly lower diversity. The study covered only a single clinical trial cohort, and the causes of the repertoire differences, possibly disease activity or prior therapy, were still not defined. Newly diagnosed patients were reported to have lower baseline TCR diversity than healthy donors, and relapsed/refractory patients were reported to have lower baseline TCR diversity still. By C4D1, a significant rise was seen in CD4+ TCR diversity but not in CD8+ TCR diversity (p=0.0027 vs p=0.16), and the rise was most apparent among complete responders (p=0.02). Lower diversity was seen in patients whose nivolumab began less than 1 year after ASCT, and these patients were left out of later analyses so that immune reconstitution would not confound the results.

Reading from cysteine to phenylalanine, the CDR3 counts 13 amino acids. The only DNA kept is the CDR3, 39 bases in frame from the first base. From a lookup of the germline V gene, CDR1 and CDR2 are SNHLY and FYNNEI. The V end loses 6 bases and the J end loses 2 bases, and a stretch of 10 bases separates them. What this sample's time point label stands for: cycle 4 day 1 (C4D1), after more than 5 weeks of nivolumab. All trial patients had relapsed after autologous stem cell transplantation, with cohorts A, B and C differing in prior brentuximab vedotin exposure. A Miltenyi CD4+ T cell isolation kit was used for magnetic negative selection to purify CD4+ T cells from thawed PBMCs. The trial cohort was composed of 56 patients with relapsed/refractory classical Hodgkin lymphoma, for whom complete response, partial response or progressive disease was recorded as best overall response. In the multi-cohort phase II CheckMate 205 trial, trial patients received single-agent nivolumab. Best overall response was determined by an independent review committee according to the 2007 International Working Group response criteria. Trial PBMCs were collected just before the start of nivolumab (C1D1) and during therapy at cycle 2 day 1 and cycle 4 day 1. Peripheral blood was collected in 8 mL Vacutainer Cell Preparation Tubes, from which PBMCs were isolated by centrifugation and then cryopreserved. Purified CD4+ and CD8+ fractions were prepared only for cases in which an additional PBMC sample was available. Magnetically labelled cells were depleted on LS columns in a quadroMACS separator, and the flow-through was collected as the purified fraction.

Note on this clone: Its antigen is not yet known. Base qualities were left out, and no much larger clone turns up one base away.

The Qiagen DNeasy kit was used to extract genomic DNA from unsorted PBMCs and from the negatively selected CD4+ and CD8+ fractions. TCR beta CDR3 regions were subjected to amplification by immunoSEQ multiplex PCR with primers that anneal to V and J segments. Amplification bias was minimized using a synthetic immune receptor repertoire, and residual bias was removed computationally after sequencing. The authors processed their data as follows. Repertoire diversity was quantified as the Shannon entropy index using custom Python scripts. Unsorted, CD4+ and CD8+ repertoires were examined separately, except in combined analyses, for which CD4+ and CD8+ sequences were merged in silico. A clone counted as expanded when the clone's frequency after treatment rose at least 2-fold relative to C1D1, and clones undetected at baseline were given a pseudocount of 0.5. Singleton clones were defined as clones with 0 or 1 copy at C1D1, and non-singleton clones were defined as clones with 2 or more copies. Clones expanded in unsorted samples were labelled as CD4+, CD8+ or unknown by matching protein sequences in sorted samples from the same patient. Wilcoxon tests on paired samples were used to test changes in diversity from C1D1 to C4D1. Entries here come from immuneACCESS through TCRdb and include only in-frame sequences with V and J called. Some clones fail to appear in such tables; in the studies checked, an unresolved V gene covers under half of the shortfall, and the cause of the remainder is unknown. V and J calls and clone size are given by that table; D and trimming were obtained from the DNA. In all, the sample holds some 22,000 clones, and about 70% of those were seen once. The biggest ten clones account for 0.95% to 1.5% of the sample.

The source was CD4+ T cells from blood, collected before the fourth cycle of nivolumab. This receptor was obtained from a human donor with classical Hodgkin lymphoma. The rearranged chain carries TRBV2 and TRBJ1-2, and perhaps TRBD1 as D gene, on 5 matching bases. In nucleotides, the sequence is TGTGCCAGCAGCGACAGCGCAAACTATGGCTACACCTTC. This translates into CASSDSANYGYTF.